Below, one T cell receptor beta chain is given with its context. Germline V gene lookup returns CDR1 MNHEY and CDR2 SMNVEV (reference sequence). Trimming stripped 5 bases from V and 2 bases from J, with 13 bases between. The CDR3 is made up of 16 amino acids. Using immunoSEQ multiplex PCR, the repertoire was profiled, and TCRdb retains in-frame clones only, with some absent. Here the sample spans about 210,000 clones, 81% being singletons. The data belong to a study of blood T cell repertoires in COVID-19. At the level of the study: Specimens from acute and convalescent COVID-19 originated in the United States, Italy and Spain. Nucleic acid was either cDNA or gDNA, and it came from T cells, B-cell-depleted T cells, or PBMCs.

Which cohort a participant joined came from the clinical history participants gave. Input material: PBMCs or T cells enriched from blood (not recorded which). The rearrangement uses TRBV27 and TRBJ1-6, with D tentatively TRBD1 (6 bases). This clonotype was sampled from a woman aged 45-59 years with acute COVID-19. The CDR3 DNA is TGTGCCAGCAGTGGGGGCACCACGGCCTATAATTCACCCCTCCACTTT. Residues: CASSGGTTAYNSPLHF.